Here is one TCR beta chain with its context. The CDR3 is made up of 13 amino acids. The V end lost 1 base, the J end lost 8 bases, and 12 bases lay between the germline ends. The germline V gene has CDR1 SGHKS and CDR2 YYEKEE (reference sequence). The data were obtained in a study of human T cells and chemical hapten exposure. Whole blood that had not been fractionated was the source of extracted total RNA. TCRdb called the 5' RACE reads again in MiXCR, with one record for every CDR3 protein. The table shows over 70,000 distinct CDR3 sequences, with around a sixth occurring only once. The rearrangement links TRBV5-5 to TRBJ1-2, with D uncertain. The TCR originated in a female donor in good health. The CDR3 here is CASSLIAVGGYTF. CDR3 nucleotides: TGTGCCAGCAGCTTGATTGCAGTTGGCGGCTACACCTTC.